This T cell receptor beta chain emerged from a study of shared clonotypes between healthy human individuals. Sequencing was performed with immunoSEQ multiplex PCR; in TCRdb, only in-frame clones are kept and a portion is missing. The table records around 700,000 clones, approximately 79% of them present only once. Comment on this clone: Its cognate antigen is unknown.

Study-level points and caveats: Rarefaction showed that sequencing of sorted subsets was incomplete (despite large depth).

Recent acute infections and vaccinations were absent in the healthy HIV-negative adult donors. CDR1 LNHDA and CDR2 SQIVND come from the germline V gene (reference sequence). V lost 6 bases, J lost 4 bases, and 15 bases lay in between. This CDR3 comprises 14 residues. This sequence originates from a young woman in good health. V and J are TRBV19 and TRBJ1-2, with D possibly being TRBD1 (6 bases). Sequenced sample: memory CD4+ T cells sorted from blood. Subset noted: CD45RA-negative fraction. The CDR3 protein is CASRKPQGAYGYTF. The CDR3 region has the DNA TGTGCCAGTAGAAAACCACAGGGTGCCTATGGCTACACCTTC. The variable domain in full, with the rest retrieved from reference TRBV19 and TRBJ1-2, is DGGITQSPKYLFRKEGQNVTLSCEQNLNHDAMYWYRQDPGQGLRLIYYSQIVNDFQKGDIAEGYSVSREKKESFPLTVTSAQKNPTAFYLCASRKPQGAYGYTFGSGTRLTVV.